The 9 T cell receptor beta chains in this list originate from one sample, sequenced in a study of blood T cell repertoires in COVID-19. The repertoire was sequenced with immunoSEQ multiplex PCR; TCRdb's copy has only in-frame clones and lacks some. The sample has 180,000 or so clones, 83% seen once. Input material: PBMCs or T cells enriched from blood (not recorded which). The origin of the receptors is a woman aged 50 to 60 who had recovered from COVID-19.

The CDR3 DNA sequence: TGCGCCAGCAGCCCCCACAGCCGCGATGAGCAGTTCTTC. Translation gives CASSPHSRDEQFF. The chain has TRBV5-1 and TRBJ2-1; D is unclear. Germline V lookup: CDR1 SGHRS, CDR2 YFSETQ. This CDR3 has 13 residues. Trimming removed 4 bases at V and 8 bases at J, with 13 bases between.

The chain carries TRBV4-1 and TRBJ1-5; TRBD1 matches 7 bases. CDR1 and CDR2 (germline): MGHRA, YSYEKL. CDR3 length equals 15 residues. The ends lost 3 bases at V and 1 base at J; junction bases unmatched: 3. DNA of the CDR3: TGCGCCAGCAGCCACATACAGGGGAGCAATCAGCCCCAGCATTTT. This sequence encodes CASSHIQGSNQPQHF.

This clone was picked up a small number of times. The rearrangement uses TRBV11-1 and TRBJ1-1; the D is unclear. The CDR3 spans 14 residues. The V end lost 5 bases, the J end lost 8 bases, and 18 bases lay between the germline ends. From germline, CDR1 is SGHAT and CDR2 FQDESV (reference sequence). For the CDR3, the DNA is TGTGCCAGCAGCCCAGCTTATGGCGGCAGAGAAGCTTTCTTT. Protein product: CASSPAYGGREAFF.

The gene calls are TRBV5-1 and TRBJ1-1; tentatively, D is TRBD1 (5 bases). V was cut by 0 bases and J by 6 bases, with 12 bases left in between. The CDR3 consists of 14 residues. Germline V gene sequence: CDR1 SGHRS, CDR2 YFSETQ. The CDR3 reads CASSLAPGGSEAFF. The CDR3 DNA sequence: TGCGCCAGCAGCTTGGCCCCGGGGGGATCTGAAGCTTTCTTT.

The genes are TRBV19 and TRBJ1-2; 8 positions match TRBD1. There are 15 residues in the CDR3. Germline V CDR1 and CDR2: LNHDA, SQIVND (reference sequence). With 11 bases clipped from V and 4 bases from J, the junction kept 15 bases outside the gene matches. The CDR3 DNA is TGTGCCGCAGCCGAACCGGGACAGGTGTCCTATGGCTACACCTTC. This encodes CAAAEPGQVSYGYTF.

This clone was seen only once. An end of the junction does not agree with germline; a read error may underlie this. This chain uses TRBV10-3 with TRBJ2-3; TRBD1 matches at 7 bases. Germline V CDR1 and CDR2: ENHRY, SYGVKD. The CDR3 runs to 12 residues. The chain's CDR3 is CAVSQGADTQYF. The CDR3 DNA reads TGTGCCGTCAGCCAGGGGGCAGATACGCAGTATTTT.

The CDR3 spells CATSDTQGSQETQYF. The CDR3 nucleotides are TGTGCCACCAGTGATACACAGGGAAGCCAAGAGACCCAGTACTTC. The V call is TRBV24-1, the J call TRBJ2-5; the D gene is possibly TRBD1 (6 bases). V lost 3 bases to trimming and J lost 1 base, with 11 bases between them. The CDR3 covers 15 residues. Germline CDR1 and CDR2: KGHDR and SFDVKD.

This rearrangement joins TRBV10-3 to TRBJ2-3; 13 bases line up with TRBD2. Trimming at V came to 2 bases and at J to 10 bases, leaving 12 bases not matched to a gene. CDR1 is ENHRY and CDR2 is SYGVKD in the germline V gene. The CDR3 extends over 17 amino acids. CDR3 DNA: TGTGCCATCAGTGAGGCACCGGGACTAGCGGGGCAGATGGCGCAGTATTTT. Its translation: CAISEAPGLAGQMAQYF.

The chain uses TRBV5-8 and TRBJ2-5; TRBD1 matches 8 bases. After removal of 0 bases from V and 2 bases from J, the junction contained 6 bases not matched to a gene. Per the germline V gene, CDR1 is SGHTS and CDR2 is YDEGEE. The CDR3 is 16 residues long. CDR3 DNA: TGTGCCAGCAGCTTGGGGACAGGGAACTTTCAAGAGACCCAGTACTTC. Translated: CASSLGTGNFQETQYF.